This T cell receptor (beta chain) derives from a study of T cell repertoires in cytomegalovirus infection. TCRdb re-called the reads with MiXCR, one entry per CDR3 protein. This sample has about 310,000 distinct CDR3 sequences, with about a sixth found just once. The V and J ends lost 3 bases and 3 bases respectively, with 13 bases between them. The CDR3 is 15 residues long. Germline CDR1 and CDR2: MDHEN and SYDVKM. This chain uses TRBV28 with TRBJ2-3, with TRBD1 as a possible D gene (6 bases). The sequence derives from a human donor in good health (CMV status not recorded). Some clones in this sample may be carry-over from other donors' samples. Sequencing was performed on PBMCs. CDR3 sequence (DNA): TGTGCCAGCAGTTTGACAGGTCAAAAGACAGATACGCAGTATTTT. Its protein product is CASSLTGQKTDTQYF. Variable domain in full (rest from reference TRBV28 and TRBJ2-3): DVKVTQSSRYLVKRTGEKVFLECVQDMDHENMFWYRQDPGLGLRLIYFSYDVKMKEKGDIPEGYSVSREKKERFSLILESASTNQTSMYLCASSLTGQKTDTQYFGPGTRLTVL.